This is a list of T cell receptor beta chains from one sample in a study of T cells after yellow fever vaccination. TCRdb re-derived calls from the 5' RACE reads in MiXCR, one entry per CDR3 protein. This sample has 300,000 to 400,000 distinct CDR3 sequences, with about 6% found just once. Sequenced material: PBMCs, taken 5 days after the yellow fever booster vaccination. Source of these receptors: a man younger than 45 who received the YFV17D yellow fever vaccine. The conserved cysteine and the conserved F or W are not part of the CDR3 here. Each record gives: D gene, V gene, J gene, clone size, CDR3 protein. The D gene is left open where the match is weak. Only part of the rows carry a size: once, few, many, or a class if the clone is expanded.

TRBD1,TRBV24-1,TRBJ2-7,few,ATGQTGTGVYEQY
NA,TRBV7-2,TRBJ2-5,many,ASSLVKPTGGGTQY
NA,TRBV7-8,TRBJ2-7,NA,ASSSSDGYEQY
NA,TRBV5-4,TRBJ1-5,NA,ASSLAGMNQPQH
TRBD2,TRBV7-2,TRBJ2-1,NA,ASSLAAGARNEQF
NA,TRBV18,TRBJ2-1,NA,ASSPRTVDNEQF
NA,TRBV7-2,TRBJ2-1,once,ASSLVGLATYNEQF
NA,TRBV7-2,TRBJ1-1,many,ASSKPPWDGSEAF
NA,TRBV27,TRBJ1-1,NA,ASREGTEAF
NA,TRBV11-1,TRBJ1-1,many,ASSHRPTSAF
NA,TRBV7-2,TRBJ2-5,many,ASSLSLARETQY
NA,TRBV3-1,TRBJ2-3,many,ASSHQGRDTQY
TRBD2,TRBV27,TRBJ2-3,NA,ASRPSGRGTDTQY
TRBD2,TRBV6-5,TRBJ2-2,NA,ASRLAGGTGELF
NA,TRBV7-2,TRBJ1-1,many,ASSSLPGGNTEAF
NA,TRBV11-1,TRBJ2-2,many,ASSLGGVSTGELF
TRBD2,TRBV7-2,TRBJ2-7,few,ASSRVAGATYEQY
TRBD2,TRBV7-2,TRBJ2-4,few,ASSLGGGLQY
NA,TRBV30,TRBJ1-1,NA,AWSVRLVLNTEAF
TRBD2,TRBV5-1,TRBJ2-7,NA,ASNLAGGPSYEQY
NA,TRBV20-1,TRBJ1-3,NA,SARDTGTRVGNTIY
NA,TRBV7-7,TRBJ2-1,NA,ASSSRLGEQF
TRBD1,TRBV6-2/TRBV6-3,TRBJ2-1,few,ASSYSIGQGYNEQF
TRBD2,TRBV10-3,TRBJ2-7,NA,ATRLAGGHEQY
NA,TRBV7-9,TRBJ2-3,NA,ASSLSPADTQY
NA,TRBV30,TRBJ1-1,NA,AWARAANTEAF
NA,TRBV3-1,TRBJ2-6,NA,ASSHALGTGANVLT
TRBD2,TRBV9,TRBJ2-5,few,ASSVALAGQETQY
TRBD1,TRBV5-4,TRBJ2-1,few,ASSLVGLPGQGNNEQF
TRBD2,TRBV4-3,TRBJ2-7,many,ASSRQPTSGRGYEQY
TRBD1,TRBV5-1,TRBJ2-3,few,ASSLGQGIDTQY
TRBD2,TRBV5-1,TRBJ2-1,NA,ASSTGLVGYNEQF
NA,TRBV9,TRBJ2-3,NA,ASTQRGSTDTQY
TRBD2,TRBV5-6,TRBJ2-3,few,ASSRVGLETDTQY
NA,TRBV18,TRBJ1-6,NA,ASSPKNGDSPLH
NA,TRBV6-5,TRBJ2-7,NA,ASSYRPGYEQY
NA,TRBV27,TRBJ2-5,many,ASSELGNQETQY
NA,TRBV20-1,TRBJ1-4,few,STGHRGEKLF
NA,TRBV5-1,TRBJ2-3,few,ASRDRNYLAGTQY
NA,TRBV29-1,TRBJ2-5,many,SAGGRQETQY
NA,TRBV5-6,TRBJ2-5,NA,ASAPGGFGETQY
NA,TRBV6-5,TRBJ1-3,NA,ASSYSWSSGNTIY
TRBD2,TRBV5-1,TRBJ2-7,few,ASKRLATTYEQY
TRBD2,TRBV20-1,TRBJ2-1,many,SARGTSGLGEQF
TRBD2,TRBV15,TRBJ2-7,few,ATSSPSGNSYEQY
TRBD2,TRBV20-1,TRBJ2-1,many,SASPRSGGPQEQF
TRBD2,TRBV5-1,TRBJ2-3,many,ASSLELAGGRTDTQY
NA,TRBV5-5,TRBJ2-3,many,ASSSAVSTDTQY
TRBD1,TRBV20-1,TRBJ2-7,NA,SASLGTGGFYEQY
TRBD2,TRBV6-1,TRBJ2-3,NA,ASRGLAGVTDTQY
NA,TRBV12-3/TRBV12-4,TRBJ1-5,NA,ASSLGVGANQPQH
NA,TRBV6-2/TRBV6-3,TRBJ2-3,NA,ASSSWAASDTQY